The source of this T cell receptor beta chain is a study of T cells in Graves' hyperthyroidism and ophthalmopathy. Background on the study: Peripheral blood collection took place at initial diagnosis, before any treatment.

Comment on this clonotype: Its specificity is unknown.

Amplification of TCR beta CDR3 regions used RNA as the template. With the HTBI primer set, the TCR CDR3 went through a first round of RT-PCR. TCRdb analysed the multiplex PCR reads with MiXCR anew, one entry per CDR3 protein. The top ten hold 3.5% to 4.5% of the sample, which has fewer than 750,000 distinct CDR3 sequences, under 15% seen once. Study-wide results and limits: From stable hyperthyroidism, ophthalmopathy was set apart by a 13 V-J model. Before onset, by a median of approximately 5.9 months, the model predicted ophthalmopathy.

For the diagnoses, clinical symptoms, serum thyroxine and TRAb, thyroid ultrasound and orbital computed tomography were used. Trimming cost V 0 bases and J 5 bases; bases outside gene matches: 9. The germline V gene has CDR1 SGHAT and CDR2 FQNNGV. The length of the CDR3 is 16 residues. The sample comprised blood. The TCR was taken from a woman aged 40 to 50 with Graves' ophthalmopathy. The V call is TRBV11-2, the J call TRBJ2-7; TRBD1 aligns across 8 bases. CDR3 sequence reads: CASSLEVRGQLDEQYF. The CDR3 nucleotides read TGTGCCAGCAGCTTAGAGGTCAGGGGGCAGTTGGACGAGCAGTACTTC.